This paragraph reports one T cell receptor beta chain. This record belongs to a study of blood T cell repertoires in COVID-19. The germline V gene has CDR1 KGHDR and CDR2 SFDVKD. V lost 4 bases and J lost 1, with 12 bases in between. The CDR3 length is 16 residues. Sequencing was performed with immunoSEQ multiplex PCR; in TCRdb, only in-frame clones are kept and a portion is missing. Here the sample spans tens of thousands of clones, 65% to 90% being singletons. Material: peripheral blood. This clonotype was sampled from a woman aged 50 to 60 with acute or convalescent COVID-19. This chain joins TRBV24-1 and TRBJ2-2; D possibly corresponds to TRBD1 (6 bases). CDR3 nucleotides: TGTGCCACCAGTGACCTGGGACAAAAGAACACCGGGGAGCTGTTTTTT. Translation gives CATSDLGQKNTGELFF.